The entry below gives a single TCR beta chain sequence along with its context. Sequencing used immunoSEQ multiplex PCR; TCRdb keeps in-frame clones, though not all of them. The sample shows a few hundred thousand clones, 91% of them seen only once. Participants came from fewer than 25 US areas, aged roughly 18 to 89 years. Clinical histories supplied by participants themselves formed the basis of cohort assignment. This specimen comes from a study of blood T cell repertoires in COVID-19. Study background: PBMCs, B-cell-depleted T cells, or T cells were the source of the cDNA or gDNA that made up the material.

The CDR3 extends over 14 amino acids. Looked up from germline, CDR1 is SNHLY and CDR2 is FYNNEI. V was clipped by 8 bases and J by 2 bases; unmatched bases: 6. The TCR was taken from a woman between 40 and 55 years old who had been exposed to COVID-19. The rearrangement joins TRBV2 to TRBJ1-5, with 7 bases aligning to TRBD1. The material sequenced was PBMCs or T cells enriched from blood (not recorded which). This chain's CDR3 is CASRQGIGNQPQHF. CDR3 nucleotides: TGTGCCAGCCGACAGGGTATAGGCAATCAGCCCCAGCATTTT.